This TCR beta chain was documented in a study of blood T cells in healthy people across ages (dated by TCRdb to between 2015 and 2016). Looking at the study overall: In model experiments, roughly one uniquely barcoded TCR beta cDNA molecule per two T cells was captured by template switching. The study measured age-related changes in TCR beta repertoire diversity using deep sequencing normalized with unique cDNA molecular identifiers. The donors were divided into four age groups: young (average approximately 17 years), middle-aged (approximately 39), aged (about 62) and long-lived (82). Donors of different ages were randomly distributed across sequencing lanes to avoid experimental bias. The study analyzed two additional independent replicas of 1 million unique cDNA reads from the same blood draw for two donors, one aged 18 to 30 and one aged 80 or older.

Systemically healthy Caucasian individuals from Russia, 39 in total and aged about 6 to 95 years, were included as donors. Approximately 10 milliliters of peripheral blood were collected from each donor into EDTA-treated Vacutainer tubes. Ficoll-Paque density-gradient centrifugation was used to isolate PBMCs, with at least 6 million obtained per sample. Trizol reagent was used to extract total RNA from PBMCs, with at least 5.5 micrograms per sample. For every donor, flow cytometry on a PBMC aliquot measured the percentage of naive CD45RAhigh/CD27high T cells. CDR1 and CDR2, per the germline V gene, are MDHEN and SYDVKM. Measured from the cysteine to the phenylalanine, the CDR3 is 16 residues long. CDR3 DNA only is kept here, 48 bases in frame from base 1. What the authors observed across the whole study: Estimates of total diversity from one million sequenced T cells were regarded as lower bounds and underestimates. Observed TCR beta diversity correlated strongly with the percentage of naive T cells measured by flow cytometry. Since profiling was done on bulk unsorted PBMCs, naive and antigen-experienced compartments could not be conclusively compared. As age increased, observed TCR beta diversity per million T cells dropped in a roughly linear way, and a significant reduction was already evident by age roughly 40. Because donor CMV infection status was unknown, age-related changes in expanded clonotypes were potentially confounded. The long-lived group showed more naive CD4+ T cells, fewer expanded clones and increased TCR diversity than the aged group, suggesting age selection.

On this clonotype itself: Its antigen is currently not known. No clone much larger than this one lies a single base away; base qualities are absent.

The library came from 5' RACE. Sequencing took place on an Illumina HiSeq 2500. A second PCR of roughly 6 to 11 cycles was performed with a sample-barcoded 5' primer and a J-beta primer mix. Each TCR beta cDNA molecule received a unique molecular identifier from a template-switch 5' adaptor carrying 12 random nucleotides. Each sample yielded at least 3 million CDR3-containing paired-end reads. The Mint cDNA synthesis kit, primed by a TRBC-specific oligonucleotide, was used to synthesize first-strand cDNA from all RNA. After uracil-DNA glycosylase treatment, a first 18-cycle PCR used universal primers M1SS and BC2_uni_R on all cDNA. The authors processed their data as follows. Each sample was normalized by randomly selecting 1 million high-quality reads, each carrying a distinct molecular identifier. Reads sharing molecular identifiers were discarded rather than binned into consensus sequences. MiTCR, with a Q25 quality threshold and the strictest error-elimination algorithm, was used for CDR3 identification, clonotype clustering and error correction. A nonparametric unseen species model with Euler transformation was used to estimate a lower bound on total TCR beta diversity. TCRdb reanalyzed the raw reads on its own, using fastp at Q25 for trimming and MiXCR for clone calling, and kept in-frame beta chains. Each record represents a unique CDR3 protein, reported with the most common genes and DNA among its rows. V and J calls and clone size were set by TCRdb, not the authors. The sample table holds 780,000 or so distinct CDR3 sequences, of which 45% to 70% were seen once. About a quarter of the sample belongs to the ten largest clones.

The receptor's source is a man aged 40-49 years in good health. The chain was built from TRBV28 and TRBJ2-5; the D gene is perhaps TRBD1 or TRBD2, as each covers 7 bases. The J call may be mistaken, given a closer DNA end match to TRBJ2-7. The sequencing sample was made of blood. The sequenced DNA: TGTGCCAGCAGTACATCGACAGGGAGGGTGTCCGCCGAGCAGTACTTC. Its coded protein is CASSTSTGRVSAEQYF.